This TCR beta chain appears in the sequencing data of a study of blood T cell repertoires in COVID-19. Sequencing was performed with immunoSEQ multiplex PCR; in TCRdb, only in-frame clones are kept and a portion is missing. The sample consists of 150,000 to 200,000 clones, over 75% of them appearing once. This CDR3 has 16 amino acids. V lost 4 bases, J lost 5 bases, and 8 bases stayed unmatched. Germline loops: CDR1 SGHRS, CDR2 YFSETQ. The source material was PBMCs or T cells enriched from blood (not recorded which). The V and J genes are TRBV5-1 and TRBJ2-2; TRBD2 matches at 10 bases. This clonotype was obtained from a woman aged 50 to 60 who had recovered from COVID-19. CDR3 DNA: TGCGCCAGCAGCCTGGGCCTAGCGGGAGCTACCGGGGAGCTGTTTTTT. It codes for CASSLGLAGATGELFF.